This TCR beta chain was recovered during a study of PD-L1 blockade in urothelial cancer. The time point: peripheral blood 6 weeks after treatment start. The CDR3 has 14 residues. Germline trimming cut 3 bases from V and 7 bases from J; bases unmatched to any gene: 8. Germline CDR1 SQVTM, CDR2 ANQGSEA. Each PCR had synthetic TCR analog templates added to it as a spike-in. Profiled with immunoSEQ multiplex PCR; TCRdb holds only in-frame clones, not every one. The top ten clones hold about 0.91% of a sample with approximately 79,000 clones, about 91% of them seen once. V and J are TRBV29-1 and TRBJ2-1, with 8 bases aligning to TRBD2. This TCR was recovered from a woman older than 75 with urothelial cancer. The sequencing here drew on PBMCs, taken around atezolizumab (anti-PD-L1) treatment. The CDR3 loop is CSVDPGLAGNEQFF. In nucleotides, the CDR3 is TGCAGCGTTGACCCAGGACTAGCAGGGAATGAGCAGTTCTTC.